This T cell receptor beta chain was sequenced for a study of shared clonotypes between healthy human individuals. Study details: Each donor had three CD4 naive, three CD4 memory, two CD8 naive and one CD8 memory plate.

Repertoires were generated with immunoSEQ multiplex PCR, while TCRdb's copy carries only in-frame clones and drops some. This sample yields 1 million to 1.3 million clones, of which approximately 80% are seen a single time; roughly 0.57% belongs to the top ten. Germline-derived CDR1 and CDR2 are SGHTA and FQGNSA. The CDR3 is made up of 16 amino acids. V gave up 4 bases and J gave up 7 bases, with 20 bases separating them. Researchers partitioned CD4+ cells into CD45RA+ naive and CD45RA-negative memory subsets. Findings and limits, study-wide: What limited the represented genetic and exposure-history diversity was the small number of donors. Investigators collected only blood, and repertoires in tissues likely differ.

Comment on this clone: Its antigen remains unidentified.

Source material: memory CD4+ T cells from PBMCs. Regarding subset: CD45RA-negative fraction. This sequence originates from a young man in good health. Some clones in this sample may be carry-over from other donors' samples. The chain carries TRBV7-2 and TRBJ2-1; TRBD1 might be the D (7 bases). The CDR3 is CASSYRRAGGSNEQFF. CDR3 bases: TGTGCCAGCAGCTACAGGAGGGCAGGGGGTAGTAATGAGCAGTTCTTC.